These 9 T cell receptor beta chains came from one sample sequenced in a study of blood T cell repertoires in COVID-19. Sequenced by immunoSEQ multiplex PCR; TCRdb stores in-frame clones only, minus some. The sample lists more than 150,000 clones, about four fifths occurring once. The source material was peripheral blood. The receptor set was obtained from a woman older than 75 with COVID-19, enrolled during active disease.

The chain links TRBV11-3 to TRBJ1-4; the D is unclear. The CDR3 spans 14 residues. Trimming left V 7 bases short and J 5 bases short, with 14 bases between. Germline assignment: CDR1 SGHNT and CDR2 YENEEA. The CDR3 nucleotides read TGTGCCAGCAACGACCGAGGGCTGAATGAAAAACTGTTTTTT. Translated, it gives CASNDRGLNEKLFF.

The chain couples TRBV7-2 to TRBJ2-5, with 7 bases fitting TRBD1. Trimming cost V 7 bases and J 4 bases; bases outside gene matches: 12. CDR1 and CDR2 (germline): SGHTA, FQGNSA. This CDR3 is 15 amino acids long. The CDR3 is CASNPEGALLETQYF. CDR3 DNA: TGTGCCAGCAACCCTGAGGGGGCGCTTCTAGAGACCCAGTACTTC. The variable domain in full, with the rest retrieved from reference TRBV7-2 and TRBJ2-5, is GAGVSQSPSNKVTEKGKDVELRCDPISGHTALYWYRQSLGQGLEFLIYFQGNSAPDKSGLPSDRFSAERTGGSVSTLTIQRTQQEDSAVYLCASNPEGALLETQYFGPGTRLLVL.

This clone came up a few times. The gene calls are TRBV7-3 and TRBJ2-1, with TRBD1 identical over 9 bases. The CDR3 consists of 15 residues. After removal of 5 bases from V and 3 bases from J, the junction contained 5 bases not matched to a gene. Germline-derived CDR1 and CDR2 are SGHTA and FQGTGA. CDR3 loop: CASSGTGSIYNEQFF. As DNA, the CDR3 is TGTGCCAGCAGCGGGACAGGGTCAATCTACAATGAGCAGTTCTTC.

J is TRBJ2-1 and V is TRBV27, with D maybe TRBD2 (6 bases). Trimming took 4 bases from V and 6 from J, leaving 19 bases between them. In germline, CDR1 is MNHEY, CDR2 SMNVEV (reference sequence). This CDR3 contains 16 residues. DNA of the CDR3: TGTGCCAGCAGTTCGTTTTGGCAGGGAGGCGTCAATGAGCAGTTCTTC. Translating it yields CASSSFWQGGVNEQFF.

This rearrangement joins TRBV4-2 to TRBJ2-1, with unresolved D. The CDR3 is 13 amino acids. Germline lookup yields CDR1 LGHNA and CDR2 YNFKEQ. Between the trimmed V and J ends, which lost 0 bases and 15 bases, there was a span of 15 bases. The CDR3 loop reads CASSQDPISYRFF. The DNA for the CDR3 is TGTGCCAGCAGCCAAGATCCTATTAGCTATAGGTTCTTC.

V usage is TRBV18 and J usage is TRBJ1-5; no firm D call. In germline, CDR1 is KGHSH, CDR2 LQKENI. V lost 2 bases to trimming and J lost 5 bases, with 7 bases between them. The CDR3 covers 13 residues. CDR3 in DNA: TGTGCCAGCTCACCAGAACAACATCAGCCCCAGCATTTT. Residues: CASSPEQHQPQHF. The full variable domain, with the rest looked up from reference TRBV18 and TRBJ1-5, is NAGVMQNPRHLVRRRGQEARLRCSPMKGHSHVYWYRQLPEEGLKFMVYLQKENIIDESGMPKERFSAEFPKEGPSILRIQQVVRGDSAAYFCASSPEQHQPQHFGDGTRLSIL.

The chain carries TRBV5-1 and TRBJ2-7, with a tentative D call TRBD1 (5 bases). The CDR3 is 15 amino acids. V was pared by 4 bases and J by 0 bases, with 14 bases between. Per the germline V gene, CDR1 is SGHRS and CDR2 is YFSETQ. The CDR3 here is CASSPRTPSSYEQYF. The DNA of the CDR3 is TGCGCCAGCAGCCCCCGGACACCGAGCTCCTACGAGCAGTACTTC.

The chain joins TRBV27 to TRBJ2-5; TRBD2 agrees at 9 bases. CDR1 is MNHEY and CDR2 is SMNVEV in the germline V gene (reference sequence). The CDR3 is made up of 20 amino acids. After removal of 5 bases from V and 1 base from J, the junction contained 20 bases not matched to a gene. DNA of the CDR3: TGTGCCAGCAGTGGGGGAGTCGGGGGTATGGCGGGAGGGATCCAAGAGACCCAGTACTTC. It encodes CASSGGVGGMAGGIQETQYF.

This chain connects TRBV6-5 to TRBJ2-7, with D possibly TRBD2 on 6 matching bases. The V and J ends lost 6 bases and 2 bases respectively, with 14 bases between them. Germline CDR1 MNHEY, CDR2 SVGAGI. CDR3 length equals 14 residues. CDR3 nucleotides: TGTGCCAGCAGCCAGGCTTGGGGGGCCTACGAGCAGTACTTC. Protein product: CASSQAWGAYEQYF.